The 17 T cell receptor beta chains below come from one sample, sequenced in a study of T cells in Graves' hyperthyroidism and ophthalmopathy. TCR beta CDR3 sequences were amplified from RNA transcripts. The study used the HTBI primer set for a first-round RT-PCR of the TCR CDR3. TCRdb passed the multiplex PCR reads through MiXCR, listing each CDR3 protein once. The data show 210,000 or so distinct CDR3 sequences, roughly 15% seen once. The source material was blood. These receptors came from a man between 45 and 60 years old with Graves' hyperthyroidism.

There are a few counts of this clonotype. One end of the junction is discordant with germline, which a read error may explain. V and J are TRBV20-1 and TRBJ2-3, with D possibly TRBD2 on 5 matching bases. CDR1 is DFQATT, CDR2 SNEGSKA, per germline (reference sequence). The CDR3 runs 14 residues. CDR3 in amino acids: CGARPGSITDTQYF. CDR3 DNA: TGCGGTGCTAGGCCGGGGTCAATTACAGATACGCAGTATTTT.

The chain links TRBV5-1 to TRBJ1-2; 8 nucleotides align to TRBD1. The CDR3 length is 16 residues. The V segment lost 4 bases and the J segment 0 bases; nucleotides outside the gene matches: 8. Germline V lookup: CDR1 SGHRS, CDR2 YFSETQ. The CDR3 protein is CASSPRTGTANYGYTF. CDR3 bases: TGCGCCAGCAGCCCGAGGACAGGGACAGCTAACTATGGCTACACCTTC.

This clonotype was counted a few times. A much larger clone lies a single base off, so this may be a read error. The chain combines TRBV20-1 with TRBJ2-7, with D perhaps matching TRBD2 (6 bases). From germline, CDR1 is DFQATT and CDR2 SNEGSKA (reference sequence). The CDR3 totals 14 residues. V gave up 6 bases and J gave up 3 bases, with 18 bases separating them. The CDR3 region is CSAAGTGGFYEQYF. The CDR3 coding sequence is TGCAGTGCAGCCGGGACTGGCGGCTTCTACGAGCAGTACTTC.

This clonotype was found a few times. The V gene is TRBV9, the J gene TRBJ2-1; D may correspond to TRBD1 or TRBD2 (5 bases each). Germline-derived CDR1 and CDR2 are SGDLS and YYNGEE. V was trimmed by 0 bases and J by 0 bases, leaving 7 bases between them. The CDR3 covers 15 residues. Here the CDR3 DNA reads TGTGCCAGCAGCGTAGATGGGGGCTCCTACAATGAGCAGTTCTTC. It encodes CASSVDGGSYNEQFF.

The chain joins TRBV2 to TRBJ2-1; D is unclear. The CDR3 contains 15 residues. V gave up 6 bases and J gave up 5 bases, with 17 bases separating them. Germline values: CDR1 SNHLY, CDR2 FYNNEI. CDR3 coding DNA: TGTGCCAGCAGACGAGGACCCCAGCCTCACAATGAGCAGTTCTTC. Translated: CASRRGPQPHNEQFF.

In its sample, this clonotype was seen many times. The chain combines TRBV2 with TRBJ2-7; 7 bases line up with TRBD1. Trimming at V came to 6 bases and at J to 4 bases, leaving 21 bases not matched to a gene. In germline, CDR1 is SNHLY, CDR2 FYNNEI. This CDR3 is built from 18 residues. The CDR3 loop is CASSTSGAFRDRQYEQYF. The CDR3 coding sequence is TGTGCCAGCAGCACCTCAGGGGCTTTCCGGGACAGACAATACGAGCAGTACTTC.

This clonotype has a handful of counts. The chain joins TRBV18 to TRBJ1-2, with D unclear. The germline V and J ends were trimmed by 6 bases and 0 bases, with 17 bases remaining between them. CDR1 and CDR2 (germline): KGHSH, LQKENI. The CDR3 has 16 amino acids. The CDR3 DNA follows: TGTGCCAGCTCCCCCCAACCGACACCAGCTAACTATGGCTACACCTTC. Translation gives CASSPQPTPANYGYTF. Full variable domain (missing parts from reference TRBV18 and TRBJ1-2): NAGVMQNPRHLVRRRGQEARLRCSPMKGHSHVYWYRQLPEEGLKFMVYLQKENIIDESGMPKERFSAEFPKEGPSILRIQQVVRGDSAAYFCASSPQPTPANYGYTFGSGTRLTVV.

This clonotype was counted a few times. CDR3 in amino acids: CASSENLPGYYEQYF. The CDR3 coding sequence is TGTGCCAGCAGTGAAAACCTCCCGGGCTACTACGAGCAGTACTTC. The chain recombines TRBV25-1 with TRBJ2-7; D unresolved. Trimming shortened V by 2 bases and J by 3 bases, and 14 bases separated the two germline ends. CDR1 is MGHDK and CDR2 is SYGVNS in the germline V gene. The CDR3 runs to 15 residues.

This clonotype was detected many times. The chain recombines TRBV9 with TRBJ2-3; 14 nucleotides agree with TRBD2. Germline assignment: CDR1 SGDLS and CDR2 YYNGEE. J gave up 8 bases and V 4 bases, and 12 bases lay outside the gene matches. There are 17 residues in the CDR3. The CDR3 reads CASSPGTSGRREPTQYF. CDR3 nucleotide sequence: TGTGCCAGCAGCCCCGGGACTAGCGGGAGACGAGAGCCTACGCAGTATTTT.

This clonotype has more than one count but fewer than ten. The genes are TRBV5-1 and TRBJ2-5; D not resolved. Per the germline V gene, CDR1 is SGHRS and CDR2 is YFSETQ. V was cut by 4 bases and J by 4 bases, with 14 bases left in between. The CDR3 contains 14 residues. CDR3 sequence reads: CASSLKDPGETQYF. The DNA for the CDR3 is TGCGCCAGCAGCCTAAAGGACCCAGGAGAGACCCAGTACTTC. The entire variable domain, with the rest obtained from reference TRBV5-1 and TRBJ2-5, is as follows: KAGVTQTPRYLIKTRGQQVTLSCSPISGHRSVSWYQQTPGQGLQFLFEYFSETQRNKGNFPGRFSGRQFSNSRSEMNVSTLELGDSALYLCASSLKDPGETQYFGPGTRLLVL.

This clonotype has ten or more counts. This rearrangement joins TRBV11-2 to TRBJ1-2; D perhaps matches TRBD1 (6 bases). Per the germline V gene, CDR1 is SGHAT and CDR2 is FQNNGV. The CDR3 loop spans 13 amino acids. Trimming cost V 5 bases and J 4 bases, with 11 bases left between them. This CDR3 reads CASSPTGFYGYTF. CDR3 sequence (DNA): TGTGCCAGCAGCCCAACAGGGTTCTATGGCTACACCTTC. The variable domain in full, completed from reference TRBV11-2 and TRBJ1-2, reads EAGVAQSPRYKIIEKRQSVAFWCNPISGHATLYWYQQILGQGPKLLIQFQNNGVVDDSQLPKDRFSAERLKGVDSTLKIQPAKLEDSAVYLCASSPTGFYGYTFGSGTRLTVV.

This clonotype was counted many times. The chain links TRBV28 to TRBJ2-7; 8 bases map to TRBD1. Germline CDR1 and CDR2: MDHEN and SYDVKM. The CDR3 runs to 14 residues. The V and J ends lost 3 bases and 9 bases, in that order; junction bases with no gene match: 10. The CDR3 coding sequence is TGTGCCAGCAGTTTCGTAAGACAGGGGATCGGGCAGTACTTC. Translated: CASSFVRQGIGQYF.

This clonotype was found a few times. Being one base from a much bigger clone, this may be a read error. This CDR3 is CASSEQRRSYEQYF. Here the CDR3 DNA reads TGTGCCAGCAGTGAACAGCGGCGCTCCTACGAGCAGTACTTC. V usage is TRBV2 and J usage is TRBJ2-7, with D possibly matching TRBD2 (5 bases). The CDR3 covers 14 residues. The germline V and J ends were trimmed by 2 bases and 0 bases, with 8 bases remaining between them. Germline V CDR1 and CDR2: SNHLY, FYNNEI.

This clonotype was recorded a few times. A read error is possible here, since a much larger clone lies one base away. The gene calls are TRBV28 and TRBJ2-1, with TRBD2 as a possible D gene (6 bases). V was clipped by 5 bases and J by 5 bases, with 16 bases between them. CDR3 size: 15 residues. From germline, CDR1 is MDHEN and CDR2 SYDVKM. CDR3 nucleotide sequence: TGTGCCAGCAGTGTACGGGAGATCCCCCACAATGAGCAGTTCTTC. Translation gives CASSVREIPHNEQFF. Looking up the rest from reference TRBV28 and TRBJ2-1 gives the full variable domain: DVKVTQSSRYLVKRTGEKVFLECVQDMDHENMFWYRQDPGLGLRLIYFSYDVKMKEKGDIPEGYSVSREKKERFSLILESASTNQTSMYLCASSVREIPHNEQFFGPGTRLTVL.

The chain couples TRBV14 to TRBJ1-3; D is unclear. CDR1 is SGHDN, CDR2 FVKESK, per germline. V lost 3 bases to trimming and J lost 0 bases, with 6 bases between them. The CDR3 has 14 residues. The CDR3 loop reads CASSQGNSGNTIYF. Written as DNA, the CDR3 is TGTGCCAGCAGCCAGGGGAACTCTGGAAACACCATATATTTT.

The V and J genes are TRBV19 and TRBJ2-1; tentative D call: TRBD1 (5 bases). Germline CDR1 and CDR2: LNHDA and SQIVND (reference sequence). The germline V and J ends were trimmed by 2 bases and 4 bases, with 9 bases remaining between them. This CDR3 has 14 residues. The CDR3 is CASSIQGTYNEQFF. Here the CDR3 DNA reads TGTGCCAGTAGTATACAGGGAACGTACAATGAGCAGTTCTTC.

The CDR3 protein is CASNWGLGTDTQYF. The CDR3 DNA sequence: TGTGCCAGCAACTGGGGACTTGGCACAGATACGCAGTATTTT. This chain links TRBV7-2 with TRBJ2-3; D perhaps matches TRBD2 (6 bases). The CDR3 covers 14 residues. The germline V gene encodes CDR1 SGHTA and CDR2 FQGNSA. Trimming removed 7 bases from V and 1 base from J, with 12 bases in between.